Listed here is a single TCR beta chain. The data were taken from a study of shared clonotypes between healthy human individuals. Produced via immunoSEQ multiplex PCR; TCRdb's table is partial and in-frame only. The table includes fewer than 3 million clones, around 93% detected once. The sequenced sample was naive CD4+ T cells from PBMCs. As to subset: CD45RA+ positively selected. The clonotype was recovered from a man younger than 35 in good health. Some clones in this sample may be carry-over from other donors' samples.

The CDR3 DNA is TGTGCCAGCAGCCCCATCCCTAGCGGGGCAGATACGCAGTATTTT. This encodes CASSPIPSGADTQYF. V is TRBV11-2 and J is TRBJ2-3, with 9 bases aligning to TRBD2. In germline, CDR1 is SGHAT, CDR2 FQNNGV. This CDR3 comprises 15 residues. V lost 5 bases and J lost 4; bases outside the gene matches: 7.